These 27 T cell receptor beta chains were sequenced from one sample in a study of blood T cell repertoires in COVID-19. Repertoires were generated with immunoSEQ multiplex PCR, while TCRdb's copy carries only in-frame clones and drops some. The table lists under 300,000 clones, 88% of them singletons. The specimen was PBMCs or T cells enriched from blood (not recorded which). The receptors shown here come from a woman aged 60 to 75 in a cohort exposed to, infected with or recovered from COVID-19 (not recorded which).

This clone was seen once. J is TRBJ1-5 and V is TRBV19, with 11 bases that match TRBD1. The CDR3 length is 16 residues. After removal of 7 bases from V and 4 bases from J, the junction contained 9 bases not matched to a gene. CDR1 and CDR2 from the germline V gene are LNHDA and SQIVND (reference sequence). Here the CDR3 reads CASTTWTGGSNQPQHF. The CDR3 region has the DNA TGTGCCAGTACCACCTGGACAGGGGGCTCTAATCAGCCCCAGCATTTT.

The chain links TRBV10-3 to TRBJ1-4; possibly TRBD1 for D (5 bases). V lost 2 bases and J lost 6, with 7 bases in between. The germline V gene has CDR1 ENHRY and CDR2 SYGVKD. This CDR3 region has 13 residues. The CDR3 DNA sequence: TGTGCCATCAGTGAGGTCAGGGATGAAAAACTGTTTTTT. It is translated as CAISEVRDEKLFF.

The rearrangement uses TRBV7-8 and TRBJ2-6; TRBD2 might be the D (6 bases). Germline V CDR1 and CDR2: SGHVS, FQNEAQ. V dropped 2 bases and J dropped 1 base, with 18 bases sitting between them. CDR3 length: 19 residues. Here the CDR3 reads CASSLRRGTRFSGANVLTF. In DNA form, the CDR3 reads TGTGCCAGCAGCTTACGTCGGGGGACGAGGTTTTCTGGGGCCAACGTCCTGACTTTC.

The V call is TRBV25-1, the J call TRBJ2-2; TRBD1 aligns across 10 bases. Germline V gene data show CDR1 as MGHDK and CDR2 as SYGVNS. V gave up 3 bases and J gave up 6 bases; unmatched junction bases: 7. The CDR3 is 16 amino acids. CDR3 nucleotides: TGTGCCAGCAGTGACGCGGGACAGGGGCTCCCCGGGGAGCTGTTTTTT. Translated, it gives CASSDAGQGLPGELFF.

V gene TRBV5-4 combines with J gene TRBJ2-1; 10 bases agree with TRBD2. The junction had 9 bases not matched to a gene; V was cut back by 0 bases and J by 15 bases. The CDR3 is 14 amino acids. In germline, CDR1 is SGHNT, CDR2 YYREEE (reference sequence). The CDR3 coding sequence is TGTGCCAGCAGCTTGGAAGCGGGAGGGCCATCCCTGTTCTTC. Its translation: CASSLEAGGPSLFF.

This clone was recorded a few times. The chain uses TRBV27 and TRBJ2-3, with 10 bases matching TRBD1. CDR1 is MNHEY and CDR2 is SMNVEV in the germline V gene (reference sequence). V gave up 1 base and J gave up 5 bases; unmatched junction bases: 0. The CDR3 is 14 residues long. This CDR3 is CASSLWDRGDTQYF. The CDR3 DNA reads as TGTGCCAGCAGTTTATGGGACAGGGGAGATACGCAGTATTTT.

This rearrangement joins TRBV5-1 to TRBJ2-4; TRBD2 matches at 10 bases. Unmatched junction bases numbered 3, after V lost 0 bases and J lost 3 bases. This CDR3 region has 16 residues. The germline V gene encodes CDR1 SGHRS and CDR2 YFSETQ. CDR3 protein: CASSLVLAGNKNIQYF. The CDR3, as DNA: TGCGCCAGCAGCTTGGTACTAGCGGGAAACAAAAACATTCAGTACTTC.

The chain employs TRBV5-1 and TRBJ2-2; possible D gene TRBD1, 5 bases. Germline CDR1 reads SGHRS; CDR2 reads YFSETQ. V was cut by 2 bases and J by 4 bases, with 15 bases left in between. This CDR3 spans 16 amino acids. CDR3 coding DNA: TGCGCCAGCAGCTTTCGGCCGGAAGGGGTCACCGGGGAGCTGTTTTTT. It is translated as CASSFRPEGVTGELFF.

This rearrangement joins TRBV19 to TRBJ2-1; TRBD2 agrees at 13 bases. Germline V gene data show CDR1 as LNHDA and CDR2 as SQIVND (reference sequence). This CDR3 comprises 15 residues. With 6 bases clipped from V and 8 bases from J, the junction kept 7 bases outside the gene matches. The CDR3 is CASSGTSGIIYEQFF. In DNA, the CDR3 is TGTGCCAGTAGCGGGACTAGCGGGATAATATATGAGCAGTTCTTC.

The chain joins TRBV10-2 to TRBJ2-1; TRBD2 might be the D (7 bases). Germline V lookup: CDR1 WSHSY, CDR2 SAAADI. This CDR3 is built from 14 residues. Between the trimmed V and J ends, which lost 8 bases and 6 bases, there was a span of 17 bases. CDR3 sequence (DNA): TGCGCCAGCGGGGGGGCTGGAGTGGGCAATGAGCAGTTCTTC. Its translation: CASGGAGVGNEQFF.

The V and J genes are TRBV25-1 and TRBJ2-2; TRBD2 might be the D (6 bases). V shed 4 bases and J shed 6 bases, with 15 bases lying between them. CDR3 length equals 15 residues. CDR1 MGHDK and CDR2 SYGVNS come from the germline V gene. DNA for the CDR3: TGTGCCAGCAGTGTCGGACTATCGGGACCCGGGGAGCTGTTTTTT. Translation gives CASSVGLSGPGELFF. Looking up the rest from reference TRBV25-1 and TRBJ2-2 gives the full variable domain: EADIYQTPRYLVIGTGKKITLECSQTMGHDKMYWYQQDPGMELHLIHYSYGVNSTEKGDLSSESTVSRIRTEHFPLTLESARPSHTSQYLCASSVGLSGPGELFFGEGSRLTVL.

V usage is TRBV24-1 and J usage is TRBJ2-5; 7 nucleotides align to TRBD1. After removal of 1 base from V and 2 bases from J, the junction contained 6 bases not matched to a gene. The CDR3 totals 16 residues. Germline lookup yields CDR1 KGHDR and CDR2 SFDVKD. The CDR3 loop is CATSDFNPGQQETQYF. The CDR3 region has the DNA TGTGCCACCAGTGATTTCAACCCGGGACAGCAAGAGACCCAGTACTTC.

The V call is TRBV6-5, the J call TRBJ2-7; TRBD2 might be the D (5 bases). The V and J ends lost 4 bases and 0 bases respectively, with 13 bases between them. Germline V gene lookup returns CDR1 MNHEY and CDR2 SVGAGI. The CDR3 is 15 amino acids. CDR3 nucleotide sequence: TGTGCCAGCAGTTCCGTAGCGTCGAGCTCCTACGAGCAGTACTTC. Amino acid sequence: CASSSVASSSYEQYF.

The V call is TRBV10-2, the J call TRBJ2-1; perhaps TRBD2 as D (6 bases). The CDR3 contains 14 residues. Per germline, CDR1 WSHSY and CDR2 SAAADI. V gave up 4 bases and J gave up 7 bases, with 14 bases separating them. DNA for the CDR3: TGCGCCAGCAGTGGGGGGAGACTAGGTAATGAGCAGTTCTTC. Translating it yields CASSGGRLGNEQFF.

V usage is TRBV2 and J usage is TRBJ1-5; tentative D call: TRBD1 (6 bases). The germline gives CDR1 SNHLY, CDR2 FYNNEI. Trimming shortened V by 9 bases and J by 1 base, and 16 bases separated the two germline ends. The CDR3 extends over 15 amino acids. In DNA form, the CDR3 reads TGTGCCAGTAGGCGGGGGGCAGGAAGCAATCAGCCCCAGCATTTT. Protein sequence: CASRRGAGSNQPQHF.

The chain joins TRBV6-1 to TRBJ1-2; TRBD1 is a possible D gene (6 bases). The CDR3 consists of 13 residues. Deletions cut 2 bases from V and 4 bases from J, with 8 bases between. CDR1 is MNHNS and CDR2 is SASEGT in the germline V gene. The CDR3 is CASSEPRGYGYTF. The CDR3 DNA reads TGTGCCAGCAGTGAACCCAGGGGCTATGGCTACACCTTC.

This clone has just a few counts. The genes are TRBV7-9 and TRBJ2-3, with 7 bases identical to TRBD2. Trimming cost V 5 bases and J 5 bases; bases outside gene matches: 13. CDR1 and CDR2 from the germline V gene are SEHNR and FQNEAQ (reference sequence). There are 16 residues in the CDR3. The CDR3 DNA follows: TGTGCCAGCAGCCCCCAGTTGGCTAGCGGCCTAGATACGCAGTATTTT. As protein: CASSPQLASGLDTQYF.

This clone showed up just once. As DNA, the CDR3 is TGTGCCAGCAGCGCCTCTAGCGGGAGTATCCACGAGCAGTACTTC. It is translated as CASSASSGSIHEQYF. The rearrangement uses TRBV9 and TRBJ2-7, with TRBD2 matching 10 bases. The junction had 8 bases not matched to a gene; V was cut back by 3 bases and J by 5 bases. The CDR3 contains 15 residues. The germline V gene encodes CDR1 SGDLS and CDR2 YYNGEE.

The rearrangement uses TRBV19 and TRBJ2-7, with TRBD1 identical over 10 bases. There are 13 residues in the CDR3. The germline V gene encodes CDR1 LNHDA and CDR2 SQIVND (reference sequence). V shed 10 bases, J shed 5 bases, and the junction held 8 bases outside the gene matches. CDR3: CATRTGGANEQYF. CDR3 DNA sequence: TGTGCCACCAGGACAGGGGGAGCCAACGAGCAGTACTTC.

V is TRBV10-1 and J is TRBJ2-1; D perhaps matches TRBD1 (5 bases). The CDR3 length is 15 residues. Trimming cost V 2 bases and J 7 bases, with 15 bases left between them. Germline V gene sequence: CDR1 WNHNN, CDR2 SYGVQD (reference sequence). The CDR3 region is CASSEASARANEQFF. The CDR3 bases are TGCGCCAGCAGTGAGGCGAGCGCCAGGGCTAATGAGCAGTTCTTC.

This clone was detected only once. The chain uses TRBV19 and TRBJ2-2, with 7 bases matching TRBD2. CDR1 and CDR2 from the germline V gene are LNHDA and SQIVND (reference sequence). CDR3 length: 14 amino acids. V lost 11 bases to trimming and J lost 6 bases; unmatched junction nucleotides: 12. Here the CDR3 reads CACRDGRYSGELFF. The CDR3 DNA reads TGTGCCTGTCGAGACGGGAGGTATTCCGGGGAGCTGTTTTTT.

The chain employs TRBV28 and TRBJ2-1, with unresolved D. This CDR3 has 13 amino acids. The V end was cut by 4 bases, the J end by 8 bases, with 12 bases between. Per the germline V gene, CDR1 is MDHEN and CDR2 is SYDVKM. As DNA, the CDR3 is TGTGCCAGCAGTTCCAGTCGGAGCGATGAGCAGTTCTTC. Encoded protein: CASSSSRSDEQFF.

J is TRBJ2-7 and V is TRBV25-1, with a possible D match to TRBD2 (6 bases). There are 12 residues in the CDR3. Germline assignment: CDR1 MGHDK and CDR2 SYGVNS. Trimming removed 8 bases from V and 4 bases from J, with 12 bases in between. This CDR3 reads CASQEGRYEQYF. The CDR3 nucleotides read TGTGCCAGCCAGGAGGGCCGGTACGAGCAGTACTTC.

The rearrangement links TRBV11-2 to TRBJ1-4; the D gene is possibly TRBD1 (6 bases). Germline CDR1 and CDR2: SGHAT and FQNNGV. Trimming took off 5 bases at V and 1 base at J, with 8 bases between the two ends. The CDR3 has 14 residues. The CDR3 reads CASSPGQTNEKLFF. The CDR3 nucleotides read TGTGCCAGCAGCCCGGGACAAACTAATGAAAAACTGTTTTTT.

This clone was found once. This chain links TRBV6-2 or TRBV6-3 with TRBJ2-6; D not certain. V was shortened by 6 bases and J by 4 bases, with 10 bases between the two germline ends. The length of the CDR3 is 14 residues. In germline, CDR1 is MNHEY, CDR2 SVGEGT. The CDR3: CASSSNLGANVLTF. The CDR3, as DNA: TGTGCCAGCAGCTCGAACTTGGGGGCCAACGTCCTGACTTTC.

The V gene is TRBV20-1, the J gene TRBJ2-3; 7 positions match TRBD2. Losses at the gene ends were 6 bases for V and 10 bases for J; bases not matched to a gene: 4. CDR1 and CDR2 (germline): DFQATT, SNEGSKA (reference sequence). This CDR3 spans 10 amino acids. CDR3 region: CSALLAAQYF. CDR3 DNA: TGCAGTGCCCTGCTAGCGGCGCAGTATTTT.

The V gene is TRBV10-2, the J gene TRBJ2-1; 10 bases match TRBD2. CDR1 is WSHSY and CDR2 is SAAADI in the germline V gene. The CDR3 runs to 17 residues. Trimming at V came to 0 bases and at J to 4 bases, leaving 6 bases not matched to a gene. The CDR3 here is CASSESLAGVTYNEQFF. CDR3 DNA: TGCGCCAGCAGTGAGTCCCTAGCGGGAGTAACTTACAATGAGCAGTTCTTC.